Presented here are 6 T cell receptor beta chains from one specimen sequenced in a study of beta chain features in type 1 diabetes. Expressed TCRB transcripts were sequenced, since all the RNA that had been isolated was reverse transcribed. Clones were read by immunoSEQ multiplex PCR, and TCRdb kept only the in-frame ones, dropping some. This table has some 270,000 clones, approximately 8.1% appearing once. The sequenced sample was central memory CD4+ T cells from blood. Receptors were obtained from a woman younger than 35 in good health.

Only one count was recorded for this clone. CDR3 sequence (DNA): TGTGCCAGCAGCTTAGGCCCGGAGGTAGATACGCAGTATTTT. Amino acids: CASSLGPEVDTQYF. The rearrangement links TRBV11-3 to TRBJ2-3; weak D call: TRBD2 (5 bases). The CDR3 runs 14 residues. Trimming removed 1 base from V and 5 bases from J, with 10 bases in between. Germline V gene data show CDR1 as SGHNT and CDR2 as YENEEA.

The chain has TRBV7-9 and TRBJ2-3; 10 bases align to TRBD2. Germline CDR1 reads SEHNR; CDR2 reads FQNEAQ (reference sequence). The CDR3 runs 15 residues. J was trimmed by 5 bases and V by 10 bases; bases with no gene match: 12. The CDR3 nucleotides are TGTGCCATACCCCTCCTCCTAGCGGGGGAAGATACGCAGTATTTT. It is translated as CAIPLLLAGEDTQYF.

The genes are TRBV6-5 and TRBJ2-6; D unresolved. This CDR3 has 15 amino acids. Looked up from germline, CDR1 is MNHEY and CDR2 is SVGAGI. Trimming took 5 bases from V and 0 from J, leaving 8 bases between them. CDR3 in amino acids: CASSVYDSGANVLTF. In DNA form, the CDR3 reads TGTGCCAGCAGTGTCTACGACTCTGGGGCCAACGTCCTGACTTTC.

V gene TRBV6-1 combines with J gene TRBJ2-7; the match to TRBD1 covers 7 bases. Germline V lookup: CDR1 MNHNS, CDR2 SASEGT. J lost 3 bases, V lost 5 bases, and 4 bases had no gene match. The CDR3 is 13 amino acids. The CDR3: CASSLQGFYEQYF. The CDR3 nucleotides are TGTGCCAGCAGTTTACAGGGGTTCTACGAGCAGTACTTC.

This rearrangement joins TRBV30 to TRBJ2-3, with a tentative D call TRBD2 (5 bases). The CDR3 loop spans 13 amino acids. Germline V gene data show CDR1 as GTSNPN and CDR2 as SVGIG (reference sequence). With 8 bases removed from V and 0 bases from J, the gap between germline ends came to 12 bases. The CDR3 sequence is CAGRTSSTDTQYF. For the CDR3, the DNA is TGTGCCGGACGGACTTCTAGCACAGATACGCAGTATTTT.

There are a few counts of this clone. In nucleotides, the CDR3 is TGTGCTCACAAGGGGTCCCTTAGCACAGATACGCAGTATTTT. Translating it yields CAHKGSLSTDTQYF. This sequence joins TRBV25-1 and TRBJ2-3; tentatively, D is TRBD1 (5 bases). This CDR3 spans 14 amino acids. Per germline, CDR1 MGHDK and CDR2 SYGVNS.